The T cell receptor (beta chain) under discussion was sequenced for a study of blood T cells in healthy people across ages. The CDR3 loop spans 15 amino acids. V was clipped by 8 bases and J by 2 bases, with 13 bases between them. Germline CDR1 WNHNN, CDR2 SYGVQD (reference sequence). General study points: Shifts in expanded clonotypes may have been confounded by donor CMV status, which was unknown. TCR beta diversity tracked closely with naive T cell percentage.

About this clonotype: Its antigen is undetermined.

The second PCR ran about 6 to 12 cycles with a sample-barcoded 5' primer and J-beta primers. TCRdb re-analysed the 5' RACE reads in MiXCR, keeping a single row per CDR3 protein. This repertoire shows around 650,000 distinct CDR3 sequences, about 43% found once; its top ten account for about 30%. The sample, approximately 11 milliliters of peripheral blood, was drawn from each donor. They isolated at least 6 million PBMCs from each sample. The V call is TRBV10-1, the J call TRBJ2-6; D might be TRBD1 (5 bases). This receptor was obtained from a man at least 80 years old in good health. The sequencing sample was made of blood. CDR3 nucleotides: TGCGCCAGCGGCTACACCAGGGCTGGGGCCAACGTCCTGACTTTC. Its protein is CASGYTRAGANVLTF.